Shown below are 22 T cell receptor beta chains from a single sample sequenced in a study of T cells in Graves' hyperthyroidism and ophthalmopathy. Amplification yielded TCR beta CDR3 regions, with RNA transcripts as the source. During a first-round RT-PCR of the TCR CDR3, the HTBI primer set was used. Using its own MiXCR run on the multiplex PCR reads, TCRdb lists one record per CDR3 protein. The sample contains about 570,000 distinct CDR3 sequences, 14% of which appear only once. Sample: blood. Source of these receptors: a woman aged 40-49 years with Graves' hyperthyroidism.

The table lists this clonotype with a few counts. The chain employs TRBV7-8 and TRBJ1-1; perhaps TRBD1 as D (6 bases). The CDR3 runs to 16 residues. Germline CDR1 reads SGHVS; CDR2 reads FQNEAQ. V was pared by 5 bases and J by 5 bases, with 21 bases between. The DNA of the CDR3 is TGTGCCAGCAGCCCCCGGGGGGGGGGGGCTGGTACTGAAGCTTTCTTT. Translating gives CASSPRGGGAGTEAFF. Drawing the rest from reference TRBV7-8 and TRBJ1-1, the complete variable domain is GAGVSQSPRYKVAKRGQDVALRCDPISGHVSLFWYQQALGQGPEFLTYFQNEAQLDKSGLPSDRFFAERPEGSVSTLKIQRTQQEDSAVYLCASSPRGGGAGTEAFFGQGTRLTVV.

Many counts were recorded for this clonotype. This chain links TRBV30 with TRBJ1-3, with D unclear. V lost 1 base to trimming and J lost 1 base, with 5 bases between them. Germline V gives CDR1 GTSNPN, CDR2 SVGIG (reference sequence). This CDR3 spans 13 amino acids. This CDR3 reads CAWSGGSGNTIYF. Written as DNA, the CDR3 is TGTGCCTGGAGTGGAGGATCTGGAAACACCATATATTTT.

This clonotype was detected many times. V is TRBV3-1 and J is TRBJ2-4; 7 nucleotides agree with TRBD1. Germline V gene lookup returns CDR1 LGHDT and CDR2 YNNKEL (reference sequence). J lost 3 bases, V lost 6 bases, and 14 bases had no gene match. The CDR3 has 17 amino acids. CDR3: CASSQTGVYEDKNIQYF. The CDR3 DNA is TGTGCCAGCAGTCAAACAGGGGTCTACGAGGACAAAAACATTCAGTACTTC.

This clonotype was seen a few times. The V and J genes are TRBV12-3 or TRBV12-4 and TRBJ2-1; weak D call: TRBD1 (6 bases). The ends were cut back, 6 bases at V and 4 bases at J, with 19 bases in the middle. This CDR3 is 16 amino acids long. The DNA for the CDR3 is TGTGCCAGCAGCTCCGTGGGACACACGCCGTACAATGAGCAGTTCTTC. This sequence encodes CASSSVGHTPYNEQFF.

This clonotype was seen a few times. The V and J genes are TRBV19 and TRBJ2-7; 8 bases are shared with TRBD1. V shed 4 bases and J 2 bases; nucleotides not matched to a gene: 10. CDR3 length: 16 amino acids. Germline V lookup: CDR1 LNHDA, CDR2 SQIVND (reference sequence). CDR3 in DNA: TGTGCCAGTAGTAACCCCCCCGGGACAGGCACCTACGAGCAGTACTTC. Translated, it gives CASSNPPGTGTYEQYF.

This clonotype was detected many times. The chain couples TRBV5-1 to TRBJ1-1; the D gene is possibly TRBD1 (5 bases). The CDR3 has 14 residues. Trimming pared 6 bases from V and 4 bases from J, leaving 16 bases between. Looked up from germline, CDR1 is SGHRS and CDR2 is YFSETQ. The DNA of the CDR3 is TGCGCCAGCACCCCCGGGGGGTCAGGCACTGAAGCTTTCTTT. This encodes CASTPGGSGTEAFF.

This clonotype showed up many times. V and J are TRBV20-1 and TRBJ2-3, with 12 bases lining up with TRBD2. The germline gives CDR1 DFQATT, CDR2 SNEGSKA (reference sequence). The CDR3 runs to 15 residues. Losses at the gene ends were 6 bases for V and 3 bases for J; bases not matched to a gene: 7. The CDR3 is CSAETSGSGTDTQYF. In nucleotides, the CDR3 is TGCAGTGCGGAGACTAGCGGGAGCGGAACAGATACGCAGTATTTT.

This clonotype was seen many times. This sequence joins TRBV18 and TRBJ2-1; TRBD1 agrees at 7 bases. The CDR3 runs 14 residues. After removal of 3 bases from V and 8 bases from J, the junction contained 7 bases not matched to a gene. Germline V gene data show CDR1 as KGHSH and CDR2 as LQKENI. The CDR3 loop reads CASSPDRVHHEQFF. The CDR3 coding sequence is TGTGCCAGCTCACCCGACAGGGTTCACCATGAGCAGTTCTTC.

The sample holds a few counts of this clonotype. V usage is TRBV20-1 and J usage is TRBJ1-3; no firm D call. Germline assignment: CDR1 DFQATT and CDR2 SNEGSKA (reference sequence). This CDR3 region has 12 residues. V was shortened by 4 bases and J by 0 bases, with 4 bases between the two germline ends. The CDR3 sequence: CSATYSGNTIYF. The CDR3 nucleotides are TGCAGTGCTACCTACTCTGGAAACACCATATATTTT.

The chain uses TRBV6-1 and TRBJ1-1, with 7 bases that match TRBD1. The V and J ends lost 7 bases and 0 bases, in that order; junction bases with no gene match: 5. CDR1 MNHNS and CDR2 SASEGT come from the germline V gene. The length of the CDR3 is 14 residues. CDR3 sequence reads: CASTTDRVNTEAFF. The DNA of the CDR3 is TGTGCCAGCACAACCGACAGGGTGAACACTGAAGCTTTCTTT.

This chain joins TRBV20-1 and TRBJ2-7, with a possible D match to TRBD1 (5 bases). Trimming stripped 0 bases from V and 5 bases from J, with 14 bases between. Looked up from germline, CDR1 is DFQATT and CDR2 is SNEGSKA (reference sequence). The CDR3 is 14 amino acids. The CDR3 loop is CSARDARVSHEQYF. The DNA for the CDR3 is TGCAGTGCTAGAGATGCCAGGGTCTCTCACGAGCAGTACTTC.

A word on this clonotype: A much more abundant neighbour one base away suggests this may be a read error. This sequence joins TRBV2 and TRBJ2-1, with D possibly matching TRBD2 (5 bases). The CDR3 sequence is 14 residues long. Germline CDR1 is SNHLY and CDR2 is FYNNEI. CDR3: CVSSDPRDYNEQFF. The CDR3 nucleotides read TGTGTCAGCAGTGACCCCCGGGACTACAATGAGCAGTTCTTC.

This clonotype has a count of ten or more. The chain joins TRBV12-3 or TRBV12-4 to TRBJ2-7, with D possibly being TRBD1 or TRBD2 (5 bases each). Trimming removed 5 bases at V and 7 bases at J, with 12 bases between. The CDR3 consists of 12 residues. The CDR3 coding sequence is TGTGCCAGCAGTCCAGGGACGAGAGAGCAGTACTTC. Translating gives CASSPGTREQYF.

This chain links TRBV3-1 with TRBJ2-4; 7 nucleotides line up with TRBD2. CDR1 and CDR2 from the germline V gene are LGHDT and YNNKEL (reference sequence). After removal of 2 bases from V and 2 bases from J, the junction contained 6 bases not matched to a gene. The CDR3 has 16 residues. This CDR3 is CASSQTGGRSKNIQYF. CDR3 sequence (DNA): TGTGCCAGCAGCCAAACGGGCGGGAGATCCAAAAACATTCAGTACTTC. Based on the CDR3 plus reference TRBV3-1 and TRBJ2-4, the full variable domain is DTAVSQTPKYLVTQMGNDKSIKCEQNLGHDTMYWYKQDSKKFLKIMFSYNNKELIINETVPNRFSPKSPDKAHLNLHINSLELGDSAVYFCASSQTGGRSKNIQYFGAGTRLSVL.

This clonotype was found many times. V usage is TRBV2 and J usage is TRBJ2-6, with a possible D match to TRBD2 (5 bases). CDR3 size: 14 residues. Trimming cost V 9 bases and J 2 bases, with 11 bases left between them. Germline values: CDR1 SNHLY, CDR2 FYNNEI. CDR3 bases: TGTGCCAGTCTCGGGGATACTGGGGCCAACGTCCTGACTTTC. This sequence encodes CASLGDTGANVLTF.

This clonotype was counted only a few times. The chain couples TRBV29-1 to TRBJ1-2; 12 bases map to TRBD1. The CDR3 runs to 14 residues. Germline values: CDR1 SQVTM, CDR2 ANQGSEA. V shed 4 bases, J shed 5 bases, and the junction held 5 bases outside the gene matches. CDR3: CSVGDRGLYYGYTF. The CDR3, as DNA: TGCAGCGTTGGGGACAGGGGGCTTTATTATGGCTACACCTTC.

This clonotype was counted many times. The V call is TRBV30, the J call TRBJ1-1; D remains ambiguous. The CDR3 covers 13 residues. V lost 4 bases and J lost 2, with 11 bases in between. From germline, CDR1 is GTSNPN and CDR2 SVGIG (reference sequence). DNA for the CDR3: TGTGCCTGGATTGGCAGAATAAACACTGAAGCTTTCTTT. This sequence encodes CAWIGRINTEAFF.

This clonotype occurred many times. The rearrangement links TRBV3-1 to TRBJ2-5, with no clear D. The CDR3 consists of 13 residues. Trimming left V 4 bases short and J 6 bases short, with 12 bases between. The V gene's germline CDR1 is LGHDT and CDR2 YNNKEL (reference sequence). In nucleotides, the CDR3 is TGTGCCAGCAGCCGAACCCGACAAAAGACCCAGTACTTC. It encodes CASSRTRQKTQYF.

In this sample, this clonotype turned up many times. J is TRBJ2-7 and V is TRBV28; D possibly matches TRBD1 or TRBD2 (6 bases each). The germline V gene has CDR1 MDHEN and CDR2 SYDVKM. The CDR3 contains 15 residues. V shed 1 base and J shed 0 bases, with 10 bases lying between them. The CDR3 is CASSLLGGGSYEQYF. The DNA of the CDR3 is TGTGCCAGCAGTTTATTAGGAGGGGGCTCCTACGAGCAGTACTTC.

There are many counts of this clonotype. The gene calls are TRBV29-1 and TRBJ2-7; D remains ambiguous. Per the germline V gene, CDR1 is SQVTM and CDR2 is ANQGSEA. The V end was cut by 0 bases, the J end by 3 bases, with 6 bases between. This CDR3 has 12 residues. This CDR3 is CSVEETDYEQYF. The DNA for the CDR3 is TGCAGCGTTGAAGAAACTGACTACGAGCAGTACTTC.

This clonotype has more than one count but fewer than ten. DNA of the CDR3: TGTGCCAGTAGTCAAGGACAGCCCGGGGAGCTGTTTTTT. It translates to CASSQGQPGELFF. The genes are TRBV19 and TRBJ2-2; the D gene is possibly TRBD1 (6 bases). V was pared by 5 bases and J by 6 bases, with 10 bases between. Germline CDR1 reads LNHDA; CDR2 reads SQIVND (reference sequence). The CDR3 is 13 residues long.

J is TRBJ2-5 and V is TRBV5-1; D is undetermined. CDR3 size: 13 residues. V was shortened by 7 bases and J by 5 bases, with 15 bases between the two germline ends. The germline V gene encodes CDR1 SGHRS and CDR2 YFSETQ. The CDR3 loop reads CASGIPSHETQYF. CDR3 sequence (DNA): TGCGCCAGCGGAATTCCGAGCCATGAGACCCAGTACTTC. The full variable domain, with the rest looked up from reference TRBV5-1 and TRBJ2-5, is KAGVTQTPRYLIKTRGQQVTLSCSPISGHRSVSWYQQTPGQGLQFLFEYFSETQRNKGNFPGRFSGRQFSNSRSEMNVSTLELGDSALYLCASGIPSHETQYFGPGTRLLVL.